A single sample gave rise to the 23 T cell receptor beta chains below, sequenced in a study of early T cells in non-severe SARS-CoV-2 infection. TCRdb reprocessed the 5' RACE reads with MiXCR, giving one entry per CDR3 protein. Among 50,000 to 60,000 distinct CDR3 sequences listed, approximately 8% were seen once. The sequenced sample was whole blood. Receptors were obtained from an adult who was a healthcare worker with PCR-confirmed SARS-CoV-2 infection or an uninfected control (not recorded which).

Only a few counts were recorded for this clonotype. CDR3 in amino acids: CASSVVPGPDTQYF. As DNA, the CDR3 is TGTGCCAGCAGCGTAGTACCGGGGCCAGATACGCAGTATTTT. The chain combines TRBV9 with TRBJ2-3; TRBD1 or TRBD2 may be the D gene (5 bases each). V was trimmed by 0 bases and J by 4 bases, leaving 9 bases between them. Germline values: CDR1 SGDLS, CDR2 YYNGEE. The CDR3 consists of 14 residues.

This clonotype was detected many times. The V call is TRBV2, the J call TRBJ1-1, with D possibly matching TRBD1 (5 bases). Trimming took off 6 bases at V and 0 bases at J, with 11 bases between the two ends. The CDR3 runs 14 residues. Germline V gives CDR1 SNHLY, CDR2 FYNNEI. CDR3 sequence: CASSRGLMNTEAFF. The CDR3 bases are TGTGCCAGCAGCCGGGGCCTAATGAACACTGAAGCTTTCTTT.

Ten or more counts support this clonotype. The chain is built from TRBV27 and TRBJ2-2; 7 positions agree with TRBD1. From germline, CDR1 is MNHEY and CDR2 SMNVEV (reference sequence). Trimming cost V 3 bases and J 6 bases; bases outside gene matches: 16. CDR3 length: 18 residues. CDR3 amino acids: CASSFRGQGEKYAGELFF. The CDR3, as DNA: TGTGCCAGCAGTTTCCGGGGCCAGGGGGAGAAGTACGCCGGGGAGCTGTTTTTT.

The chain recombines TRBV7-2 with TRBJ2-1; TRBD2 is a possible D gene (6 bases). This CDR3 contains 16 residues. Trimming removed 1 base at V and 7 bases at J, with 17 bases between. CDR1 SGHTA and CDR2 FQGNSA come from the germline V gene. The CDR3 DNA reads as TGTGCCAGCAGCTTAGAGACGGGACTTCGAGCGAATGAGCAGTTCTTC. It specifies CASSLETGLRANEQFF. Combining the CDR3 with reference TRBV7-2 and TRBJ2-1 gives the whole variable domain GAGVSQSPSNKVTEKGKDVELRCDPISGHTALYWYRQSLGQGLEFLIYFQGNSAPDKSGLPSDRFSAERTGGSVSTLTIQRTQQEDSAVYLCASSLETGLRANEQFFGPGTRLTVL.

This clonotype came up many times. J is TRBJ1-1 and V is TRBV28; possibly TRBD1 for D (5 bases). Germline values: CDR1 MDHEN, CDR2 SYDVKM. Trimming left V 3 bases short and J 5 bases short, with 19 bases between. The CDR3 loop spans 16 amino acids. The CDR3 loop reads CASSFSMQGELTEAFF. CDR3 coding DNA: TGTGCCAGCAGTTTCAGTATGCAGGGAGAATTAACTGAAGCTTTCTTT.

V gene TRBV12-2 combines with J gene TRBJ2-1; TRBD2 is the table's D call and was not checked against the DNA. TRBV12-2 is recorded as a pseudogene. The CDR3 is made up of 20 amino acids. The CDR3 loop is CASRLEPGGLAGVFCNEQFF. The CDR3 coding sequence is TGTGCAAGTCGCTTAGAACCCGGAGGACTAGCGGGAGTATTTTGCAATGAGCAGTTCTTC.

This clonotype was seen at least ten times. The chain carries TRBV28 and TRBJ2-2; the match to TRBD2 covers 10 bases. The germline V gene encodes CDR1 MDHEN and CDR2 SYDVKM. Trimming at V came to 2 bases and at J to 5 bases, leaving 5 bases not matched to a gene. This CDR3 has 16 residues. CDR3 in amino acids: CASSLLAGVMTGELFF. Written as DNA, the CDR3 is TGTGCCAGCAGTTTACTAGCGGGAGTTATGACCGGGGAGCTGTTTTTT. The whole variable domain, filled in from reference TRBV28 and TRBJ2-2, reads DVKVTQSSRYLVKRTGEKVFLECVQDMDHENMFWYRQDPGLGLRLIYFSYDVKMKEKGDIPEGYSVSREKKERFSLILESASTNQTSMYLCASSLLAGVMTGELFFGEGSRLTVL.

This clonotype was recorded at least ten times. As DNA, the CDR3 is TGTGCCAGCAGCCTACAAGGAGCACTAGGGGAGCAGTTCTTC. It is translated as CASSLQGALGEQFF. The V and J genes are TRBV7-2 and TRBJ2-1; TRBD2 might be the D (5 bases). Germline values: CDR1 SGHTA, CDR2 FQGNSA. The CDR3 is 14 amino acids. Deletions cut 5 bases from V and 10 bases from J, with 18 bases between.

This clonotype was detected ten times or more. The chain combines TRBV5-1 with TRBJ1-2; 9 bases are shared with TRBD1. Losses at the gene ends were 6 bases for V and 8 bases for J; bases not matched to a gene: 8. This CDR3 region has 13 residues. In germline, CDR1 is SGHRS, CDR2 YFSETQ. In nucleotides, the CDR3 is TGCGCCAGCACCGAGACAGGGGGAAAAGGCTACACCTTC. Its translation is CASTETGGKGYTF.

The rearrangement joins TRBV7-3 to TRBJ2-6; tentatively, D is TRBD2 (6 bases). Germline V gene sequence: CDR1 SGHTA, CDR2 FQGTGA. This CDR3 spans 14 amino acids. Trimming pared 10 bases from V and 4 bases from J, leaving 14 bases between. The CDR3 reads CATRAGSGANVLTF. CDR3 coding DNA: TGTGCCACACGGGCGGGGTCCGGGGCCAACGTCCTGACTTTC.

The chain couples TRBV15 to TRBJ2-5; no clear D. The CDR3 is made up of 14 amino acids. V dropped 1 base and J dropped 1 base, with 7 bases sitting between them. Germline V gives CDR1 LNHNV, CDR2 YYDKDF (reference sequence). CDR3 amino acids: CATSRVAGQETQYF. The CDR3 DNA is TGTGCCACCAGCAGAGTGGCAGGCCAAGAGACCCAGTACTTC.

Ten or more counts support this clonotype. The rearrangement joins TRBV7-8 to TRBJ2-1; 8 nucleotides match TRBD2. The ends lost 8 bases at V and 1 base at J; junction bases unmatched: 10. The V gene's germline CDR1 is SGHVS and CDR2 FQNEAQ. The CDR3 is made up of 16 amino acids. CDR3 region: CASREGPGKSYNEQFF. CDR3 in DNA: TGTGCCAGCCGGGAGGGGCCGGGAAAGTCCTACAATGAGCAGTTCTTC.

The sample holds many counts of this clonotype. The chain is built from TRBV30 and TRBJ1-2; D is undetermined. Trimming took off 0 bases at V and 3 bases at J, with 14 bases between the two ends. The germline CDR1 and CDR2 sequences are GTSNPN and SVGIG (reference sequence). The CDR3 loop spans 15 amino acids. DNA for the CDR3: TGTGCCTGGAGTGTACCCCTACAGAGGTACTATGGCTACACCTTC. Residues: CAWSVPLQRYYGYTF.

This clonotype appeared many times. The chain couples TRBV4-1 to TRBJ2-3, with a tentative D call TRBD2 (5 bases). Trimming cost V 0 bases and J 7 bases, with 14 bases left between them. The CDR3 totals 15 residues. CDR1 MGHRA and CDR2 YSYEKL come from the germline V gene. The CDR3, as DNA: TGCGCCAGCAGCCAAGATTTTGCGGGTGGGAATACGCAGTATTTT. This codes for CASSQDFAGGNTQYF.

V usage is TRBV27 and J usage is TRBJ1-5; D is undetermined. The CDR3 is made up of 14 amino acids. Per the germline V gene, CDR1 is MNHEY and CDR2 is SMNVEV (reference sequence). Trimming took off 5 bases at V and 4 bases at J, with 12 bases between the two ends. The DNA for the CDR3 is TGTGCCAGCAGTCGGGGAGATGGAAATCAGCCCCAGCATTTT. Protein product: CASSRGDGNQPQHF.

The V and J genes are TRBV29-1 and TRBJ2-1; no definite D call. CDR1 and CDR2 (germline): SQVTM, ANQGSEA. V was shortened by 7 bases and J by 7 bases, with 11 bases between the two germline ends. The CDR3 loop spans 11 amino acids. Here the CDR3 reads CSGGKRNEQFF. In nucleotides, the CDR3 is TGCAGCGGCGGAAAGAGGAATGAGCAGTTCTTC.

Only a few counts were recorded for this clonotype. The chain links TRBV20-1 to TRBJ1-3, with 7 bases that match TRBD1. CDR1 is DFQATT and CDR2 is SNEGSKA in the germline V gene (reference sequence). The CDR3 loop spans 15 amino acids. The junction had 5 bases not matched to a gene; V was cut back by 3 bases and J by 0 bases. CDR3: CSASFGQDSGNTIYF. CDR3 DNA sequence: TGCAGTGCTAGTTTTGGACAGGACTCTGGAAACACCATATATTTT.

The J gene is TRBJ2-3, the V gene TRBV7-3; perhaps TRBD2 as D (5 bases). Germline CDR1 SGHTA, CDR2 FQGTGA. V gave up 2 bases and J gave up 2 bases, with 11 bases separating them. The CDR3 is made up of 15 amino acids. The CDR3 protein is CASSLQRASTDTQYF. In nucleotides, the CDR3 is TGTGCCAGCAGCTTACAGAGGGCTTCCACAGATACGCAGTATTTT.

This chain links TRBV28 with TRBJ2-5; TRBD2 agrees at 8 bases. V shed 5 bases, J shed 9 bases, and the junction held 2 bases outside the gene matches. The germline gives CDR1 MDHEN, CDR2 SYDVKM. CDR3 length: 11 amino acids. The CDR3 reads CASSPGRAQYF. CDR3 sequence (DNA): TGTGCCAGCAGTCCCGGGAGGGCCCAGTACTTC.

This clonotype has ten or more counts. The chain combines TRBV7-2 with TRBJ2-3; D is perhaps TRBD2 (6 bases). Trimming took off 4 bases at V and 0 bases at J, with 11 bases between the two ends. This CDR3 region has 15 residues. Germline values: CDR1 SGHTA, CDR2 FQGNSA. CDR3 sequence (DNA): TGTGCCAGCAGCTCGGGACTTGTTAGCACAGATACGCAGTATTTT. This encodes CASSSGLVSTDTQYF.

This clonotype has at least ten counts. The chain couples TRBV5-4 to TRBJ1-6; no clear D. CDR3 size: 14 residues. CDR1 is SGHNT and CDR2 is YYREEE in the germline V gene (reference sequence). V dropped 0 bases and J dropped 7 bases, with 8 bases sitting between them. The CDR3 loop reads CASSLAAVNSPLHF. The CDR3 DNA reads as TGTGCCAGCAGCTTGGCTGCGGTCAATTCACCCCTCCACTTT.

This clonotype occurred many times. The gene calls are TRBV7-9 and TRBJ2-1; tentative D call: TRBD2 (6 bases). Between the trimmed V and J ends, which lost 0 bases and 3 bases, there was a span of 12 bases. CDR1 is SEHNR and CDR2 is FQNEAQ in the germline V gene (reference sequence). This CDR3 spans 16 amino acids. CDR3 bases: TGTGCCAGCAGCTTAGCACTTGCGGGGAGCTACAATGAGCAGTTCTTC. This sequence encodes CASSLALAGSYNEQFF.

A remark on this clonotype: Being one base from a much bigger clone, this may be a read error. The chain uses TRBV7-9 and TRBJ2-2; 8 nucleotides line up with TRBD2. This CDR3 is 15 amino acids long. With 5 bases clipped from V and 0 bases from J, the junction kept 2 bases outside the gene matches. CDR1 and CDR2 from the germline V gene are SEHNR and FQNEAQ (reference sequence). The CDR3 protein is CASSPGLANTGELFF. The CDR3 nucleotides read TGTGCCAGCAGCCCGGGACTAGCGAACACCGGGGAGCTGTTTTTT.